This record looks at one T cell receptor beta chain sequence and its context. CDR1 is SGHRS, CDR2 YFSETQ, per germline. Trimming at V came to 1 base and at J to 6 bases, leaving 7 bases not matched to a gene. CDR3 length equals 17 residues. The record originates from a study of blood T cell repertoires in COVID-19. Study-wide context: T cells, B-cell-depleted T cells, or PBMCs provided the cDNA or gDNA that served as material.

Original methodology: Counts of nucleated cells, estimated from reference gene primer amplification, were obtained. Profiling relied on immunoSEQ multiplex PCR, and the TCRdb table lists in-frame clones only, not all of them. V, J and clone size were drawn from that table, and D and trimming were deduced from the DNA. The table records 200,000 to 250,000 clones, approximately 90% of them present only once. Patients from Seattle were sampled longitudinally, starting during active infection. Material: peripheral blood. This chain uses TRBV5-1 with TRBJ2-1, with TRBD2 matching over 13 bases. The sequence came from a woman aged 25 to 39 with COVID-19, enrolled during active disease. The CDR3 nucleotides read TGCGCCAGCAGCTTGTTGTCCGGGACTAGCGGGATCAATGAGCAGTTCTTC. It yields the protein CASSLLSGTSGINEQFF.